This T cell receptor beta chain appears in the sequencing data of a study of somatic mutations in cytotoxic T cells in rheumatoid arthritis. Study summary: Flow sorting yielded some V beta antibody-stained T-cell populations at nearly 100% purity, among them V beta1+ cells sequenced for TCRB. Findings and caveats of the study: More than 20% of CD8+ cells belonged to the largest clone in about an eighth of the roughly 60 patients.

To note about this clone: Its antigen is unknown.

Here immunoSEQ multiplex PCR was the method, and the copy in TCRdb shows in-frame clones only, minus some. The profile shows 6,500 to 8,500 clones, 80% of them singletons. CDR1 SGHTA and CDR2 FQGNSA come from the germline V gene. V dropped 1 base and J dropped 1 base, with 8 bases sitting between them. The CDR3 has 15 residues. This sequence joins TRBV7-2 and TRBJ1-5, with a tentative D call TRBD1 (6 bases). Material: CD8+ T cells sorted from blood. This TCR was sampled from an adult with rheumatoid arthritis. CDR3 sequence reads: CASSLVTGSNQPQHF. CDR3 in DNA: TGTGCCAGCAGCTTAGTTACAGGGAGCAATCAGCCCCAGCATTTT.